This T cell receptor beta chain originates from a study of sequential checkpoint blockade in melanoma. With 2 bases clipped from V and 1 base from J, the junction kept 8 bases outside the gene matches. This CDR3 is 19 amino acids long. The germline CDR1 and CDR2 sequences are MNHEY and SMNVEV (reference sequence). Assay used: immunoSEQ multiplex PCR; TCRdb lists only in-frame clones, some missing. The sample lists fewer than 15,000 clones, roughly 82% occurring once. The treatment: randomized to nivolumab then ipilimumab (arm A) or the reverse (arm B). PBMC sorting kept live CD3+CD8+ cells without CD19 or CD56.

The receptor was derived from a human donor with melanoma. The V call is TRBV27, the J call TRBJ2-7, with TRBD2 identical over 16 bases. The sequences come from CD8+ T cells sorted from blood (inferred from file names), collected from a patient given nivolumab and ipilimumab in sequence. Here the CDR3 DNA reads TGTGCCAGCAGTTTAAGGGGACTAGCGGGAGGGAGCATTTCCTACGAGCAGTACTTC. Protein product: CASSLRGLAGGSISYEQYF.